This TCR beta chain derives from a study of lymphopenia after photon versus proton radiotherapy. Study-wide points: After the lymphocyte nadir, photon-treated repertoires showed oligoclonal expansion, especially of CD8+ Temra cells. Photon-treated patients lost naive T cells and TCR diversity; proton-treated stayed stable.

Concerning this clone: What it binds is unknown.

The germline CDR1 and CDR2 sequences are MRHNA and SNTAGT. V dropped 6 bases and J dropped 8; count of bases not matched to a gene: 9. This CDR3 has 16 amino acids. Sequencing used immunoSEQ multiplex PCR; TCRdb keeps in-frame clones, though not all of them. The repertoire holds about 62,000 clones, with about 90% as singletons. The source is a man older than 75 with esophageal cancer. The source was peripheral blood, collected from a patient treated with proton-based radiotherapy. The chain combines TRBV6-4 with TRBJ2-1; 14 positions match TRBD2. The CDR3 DNA reads TGTGCCAGCAGCAGGGGACTAGCGGGGGCCTGGGATGAGCAGTTCTTC. It codes for CASSRGLAGAWDEQFF.